The T cell receptor (beta chain) described here comes from a study of T cells in Graves' hyperthyroidism and ophthalmopathy. Trimming left V 7 bases short and J 3 bases short, with 19 bases between. This CDR3 is 15 amino acids long. From germline, CDR1 is MNHNS and CDR2 SASEGT. This clonotype was seen many times. Its cognate antigen is unknown. Ophthalmopathy in the patients scored at least 3 on Clinical Activity Score and at least 4 on NOSPECS grade, lasting under 3 months. PBMCs were obtained from about 10 ml fresh peripheral blood. Study findings and constraints: From stable hyperthyroidism, ophthalmopathy was set apart by a 13 V-J model.

Amplified TCR beta CDR3 regions derived from RNA transcripts. The HTBI set primed first-round TCR CDR3 RT-PCR. One entry per CDR3 protein results from TCRdb running MiXCR on the multiplex PCR reads. This sample has 35,000 or so distinct CDR3 sequences, with roughly 50% found just once. This rearrangement joins TRBV6-1 to TRBJ2-7, with D possibly TRBD1 on 6 matching bases. The sample taken for sequencing was blood. The source is a man aged 40-49 years with Graves' ophthalmopathy. This chain's CDR3 is CASTTTSGHGYEQYF. As DNA, the CDR3 is TGTGCCAGCACTACGACCTCGGGACACGGCTACGAGCAGTACTTC.